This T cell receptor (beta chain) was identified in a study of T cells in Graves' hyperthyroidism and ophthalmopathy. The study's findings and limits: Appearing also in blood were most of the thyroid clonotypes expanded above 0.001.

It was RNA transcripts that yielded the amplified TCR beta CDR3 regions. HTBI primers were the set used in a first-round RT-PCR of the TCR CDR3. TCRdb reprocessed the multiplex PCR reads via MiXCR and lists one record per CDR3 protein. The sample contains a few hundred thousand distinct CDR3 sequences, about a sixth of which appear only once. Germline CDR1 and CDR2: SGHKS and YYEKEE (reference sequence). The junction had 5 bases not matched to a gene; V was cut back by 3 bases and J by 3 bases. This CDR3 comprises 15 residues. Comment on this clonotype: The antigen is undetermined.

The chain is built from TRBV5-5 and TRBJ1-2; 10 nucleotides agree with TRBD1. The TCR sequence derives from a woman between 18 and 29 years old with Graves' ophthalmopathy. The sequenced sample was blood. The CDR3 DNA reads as TGTGCCAGCAGCTCGGACAGGGGGAAGGACTATGGCTACACCTTC. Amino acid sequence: CASSSDRGKDYGYTF.